This passage covers 27 T cell receptor beta chains from one sample sequenced in a study of T cell repertoires in cytomegalovirus infection. TCRdb processed the reads anew with MiXCR; each CDR3 protein has one entry. The table includes fewer than 850,000 distinct CDR3 sequences, about 29% detected once. The antigens of these receptors remain unknown. The sequencing here drew on cultured CD8+ T cells from PBMCs, taken from culture after CMV antigen stimulation. Source of these receptors: a human donor in good health (CMV status not recorded). Some clones in this sample may be carry-over from other donors' samples.

The gene calls are TRBV5-6 and TRBJ2-1; unclear D gene. Germline values: CDR1 SGHDT, CDR2 YYEEEE. The CDR3 loop spans 12 amino acids. The V and J ends lost 6 bases and 6 bases respectively, with 10 bases between them. The CDR3 nucleotides read TGTGCCAGCACCTTCACTGGCAATGAGCAGTTCTTC. Residues: CASTFTGNEQFF.

V and J are TRBV4-1 and TRBJ2-3; TRBD2 agrees at 10 bases. This CDR3 region has 17 residues. The germline V gene encodes CDR1 MGHRA and CDR2 YSYEKL. Trimming at V came to 1 base and at J to 2 bases, leaving 6 bases not matched to a gene. The CDR3 DNA follows: TGCGCCAGCAGCCAAGGCCTAGCGGGAGTAAACACAGATACGCAGTATTTT. As protein: CASSQGLAGVNTDTQYF.

The V and J genes are TRBV5-4 and TRBJ2-4; D is ambiguous. CDR3 length: 13 amino acids. With 3 bases removed from V and 4 bases from J, the gap between germline ends came to 8 bases. Germline V gene sequence: CDR1 SGHNT, CDR2 YYREEE (reference sequence). In nucleotides, the CDR3 is TGTGCCAGCAGCTACGGGTCAAAAAACATTCAGTACTTC. Protein: CASSYGSKNIQYF.

CDR3 bases: TGTGCCAGCAGTACCACCGGGGGCGAAGCTTTCTTT. It encodes CASSTTGGEAFF. The chain recombines TRBV6-2 or TRBV6-3 with TRBJ1-1, with TRBD1 as a possible D gene (6 bases). Deletions cut 5 bases from V and 8 bases from J, with 12 bases between. The CDR3 runs 12 residues. Germline V gene sequence: CDR1 MNHEY, CDR2 SVGEGT.

The chain uses TRBV5-1 and TRBJ1-1; D perhaps matches TRBD1 (5 bases). Trimming pared 4 bases from V and 5 bases from J, leaving 18 bases between. Looked up from germline, CDR1 is SGHRS and CDR2 is YFSETQ. This CDR3 spans 15 amino acids. DNA for the CDR3: TGCGCCAGCAGCCCCCCCTTGGGGGGAGGAACTGAAGCTTTCTTT. It translates to CASSPPLGGGTEAFF.

V usage is TRBV4-1 and J usage is TRBJ2-2; perhaps TRBD2 as D (7 bases). The CDR3 is 15 amino acids. Germline CDR1 and CDR2: MGHRA and YSYEKL. Trimming removed 1 base from V and 6 bases from J, with 12 bases in between. The CDR3 is CASSQGTRGSGELFF. Written as DNA, the CDR3 is TGCGCCAGCAGCCAAGGGACTAGGGGGTCCGGGGAGCTGTTTTTT.

This clonotype was found a few times. This chain uses TRBV27 with TRBJ1-3, with a possible D match to TRBD1 (5 bases). Trimming removed 4 bases at V and 1 base at J, with 8 bases between. Germline V lookup: CDR1 MNHEY, CDR2 SMNVEV (reference sequence). The CDR3 runs 14 residues. The CDR3 DNA reads TGTGCCAGCAGTTCGGGACTATCTGGAAACACCATATATTTT. This encodes CASSSGLSGNTIYF.

The genes are TRBV6-6 and TRBJ1-2, with 12 bases matching TRBD1. After removal of 2 bases from V and 3 bases from J, the junction contained 4 bases not matched to a gene. Germline CDR1 MNHNY, CDR2 SVGAGI (reference sequence). This CDR3 is 16 amino acids long. This CDR3 is CASSYRDRGPDYGYTF. The CDR3 bases are TGTGCCAGCAGTTACCGGGACAGGGGGCCGGACTATGGCTACACCTTC.

There are a few counts of this clonotype. The genes are TRBV15 and TRBJ2-1; D is uncertain. The germline V and J ends were trimmed by 0 bases and 3 bases, with 6 bases remaining between them. Germline CDR1 and CDR2: LNHNV and YYDKDF (reference sequence). CDR3 length: 14 residues. The CDR3 nucleotides read TGTGCCACCAGCAGAGACCTTTTCTACAATGAGCAGTTCTTC. Its protein is CATSRDLFYNEQFF.

The V call is TRBV6-6, the J call TRBJ2-2; 7 nucleotides match TRBD1. The CDR3 has 19 amino acids. V lost 2 bases and J lost 0; bases outside the gene matches: 12. Germline CDR1 reads MNHNY; CDR2 reads SVGAGI (reference sequence). CDR3 sequence reads: CASSYTGATIKSNTGELFF. The CDR3 region has the DNA TGTGCCAGCAGTTACACAGGGGCGACGATAAAATCGAACACCGGGGAGCTGTTTTTT.

This clonotype was counted a few times. J is TRBJ1-2 and V is TRBV27, with D possibly being TRBD1 (5 bases). V was pared by 6 bases and J by 4 bases, with 18 bases between. The CDR3 totals 15 residues. Germline assignment: CDR1 MNHEY and CDR2 SMNVEV (reference sequence). CDR3 loop: CASSPGGGSSYGYTF. The DNA for the CDR3 is TGTGCCAGCAGCCCGGGGGGGGGTTCTTCCTATGGCTACACCTTC.

This clonotype has ten or more counts. The rearrangement joins TRBV7-2 to TRBJ2-1, with a possible D match to TRBD2 (7 bases). CDR3 length equals 16 residues. V lost 2 bases and J lost 7, with 18 bases in between. Germline V CDR1 and CDR2: SGHTA, FQGNSA. The CDR3, as DNA: TGTGCCAGCAGCTTATCTTTAGGGGGGGGTACGAATGAGCAGTTCTTC. Amino acids: CASSLSLGGGTNEQFF.

The chain combines TRBV6-6 with TRBJ2-6; D call uncertain. Germline values: CDR1 MNHNY, CDR2 SVGAGI (reference sequence). V was pared by 0 bases and J by 4 bases, with 19 bases between. This CDR3 region has 19 residues. CDR3 sequence (DNA): TGTGCCAGCAGTTACTCAGCAGGTCCTTTTGCCCCCGGGGCCAACGTCCTGACTTTC. It translates to CASSYSAGPFAPGANVLTF.

This chain uses TRBV18 with TRBJ2-3, with D perhaps assigned TRBD1 or TRBD2 (6 bases each). This CDR3 spans 16 amino acids. V was cut by 3 bases and J by 1 base, with 14 bases left in between. CDR1 KGHSH and CDR2 LQKENI come from the germline V gene. The CDR3 here is CASSPTKRGRTDTQYF. The CDR3 DNA sequence: TGTGCCAGCTCACCGACGAAACGGGGGCGCACAGATACGCAGTATTTT.

Comment on this clonotype: The final CDR3 position lacks the conserved phenylalanine or tryptophan, pointing to a likely read error. This chain joins TRBV9 and TRBJ2-1, with 7 nucleotides matching TRBD2. Germline trimming cut 0 bases from V and 12 bases from J; bases unmatched to any gene: 12. Germline CDR1 is SGDLS and CDR2 is YYNGEE. The CDR3 has 15 amino acids. CDR3 bases: TGTGCCAGCAGCGTAGCTACGAGGGAGGGCGATGTGCAGTTCCTC. This sequence encodes CASSVATREGDVQFL.

This clonotype has more than one count but fewer than ten. The genes are TRBV7-9 and TRBJ2-3, with D possibly TRBD2 on 6 matching bases. V gave up 3 bases and J gave up 6 bases, with 19 bases separating them. Looked up from germline, CDR1 is SEHNR and CDR2 is FQNEAQ (reference sequence). This CDR3 contains 16 residues. The CDR3 spells CASSFWGEDTRDTQYF. In DNA form, the CDR3 reads TGTGCCAGCAGCTTTTGGGGGGAGGACACCAGGGATACGCAGTATTTT.

The chain carries TRBV5-8 and TRBJ1-1, with no clear D. The V end lost 4 bases, the J end lost 0 bases, and 13 bases lay between the germline ends. Germline values: CDR1 SGHTS, CDR2 YDEGEE. The CDR3 has 15 residues. DNA for the CDR3: TGTGCCAGCAGCCCCCCCAGGATCATGAACACTGAAGCTTTCTTT. Translating it yields CASSPPRIMNTEAFF.

The rearrangement joins TRBV5-6 to TRBJ1-1; D is undetermined. Trimming removed 3 bases at V and 1 base at J, with 19 bases between. The germline V gene encodes CDR1 SGHDT and CDR2 YYEEEE. This CDR3 has 17 amino acids. The CDR3 DNA is TGTGCCAGCAGCTCTGAACACTCGTACCATGGGAACACTGAAGCTTTCTTT. Its translation: CASSSEHSYHGNTEAFF.

This clonotype occurred many times. V is TRBV7-2 and J is TRBJ2-1; tentative D call: TRBD2 (5 bases). Trimming stripped 6 bases from V and 7 bases from J, with 13 bases between. Looked up from germline, CDR1 is SGHTA and CDR2 is FQGNSA. The CDR3 extends over 13 amino acids. In DNA form, the CDR3 reads TGTGCCAGCAGGGTAGAGGGTCGGAATGAGCAGTTCTTC. Amino acid sequence: CASRVEGRNEQFF.

The sample holds a few counts of this clonotype. V usage is TRBV27 and J usage is TRBJ2-2; 7 nucleotides agree with TRBD1. Germline lookup yields CDR1 MNHEY and CDR2 SMNVEV (reference sequence). V lost 5 bases and J lost 7; bases outside the gene matches: 13. This CDR3 is built from 16 residues. The CDR3 reads CASSPQTGYPIGELFF. CDR3 nucleotides: TGTGCCAGCAGTCCCCAGACAGGGTACCCGATCGGGGAGCTGTTTTTT.

J is TRBJ2-1 and V is TRBV9; perhaps D is TRBD1 or TRBD2 (6 bases each). CDR1 and CDR2 from the germline V gene are SGDLS and YYNGEE. The CDR3 spans 15 residues. Deletions cut 0 bases from V and 4 bases from J, with 11 bases between. In DNA form, the CDR3 reads TGTGCCAGCAGCGTAGCGGGGGCGGGATACAATGAGCAGTTCTTC. Protein: CASSVAGAGYNEQFF.

The J gene is TRBJ2-2, the V gene TRBV20-1; 11 bases are a match to TRBD2. J lost 1 base, V lost 0 bases, and 10 bases had no gene match. The CDR3 covers 19 residues. The germline gives CDR1 DFQATT, CDR2 SNEGSKA (reference sequence). The CDR3 region is CSARDPGPLAGGNTGELFF. The CDR3 DNA is TGCAGTGCTAGAGATCCAGGCCCCCTAGCGGGGGGGAACACCGGGGAGCTGTTTTTT.

The V and J genes are TRBV4-1 and TRBJ1-5; D may be TRBD1 (6 bases). Trimming stripped 0 bases from V and 6 bases from J, with 12 bases between. Germline V gene lookup returns CDR1 MGHRA and CDR2 YSYEKL. The CDR3 sequence is 15 residues long. The CDR3 spells CASSQDWGAGQPQHF. The DNA of the CDR3 is TGCGCCAGCAGCCAAGATTGGGGGGCGGGTCAGCCCCAGCATTTT.

The chain combines TRBV27 with TRBJ1-1, with D possibly being TRBD1 (5 bases). CDR1 and CDR2 (germline): MNHEY, SMNVEV (reference sequence). There are 15 residues in the CDR3. Deletions cut 4 bases from V and 1 base from J, with 13 bases between. The chain's CDR3 is CASSSGPTANTEAFF. In DNA, the CDR3 is TGTGCCAGCAGTTCGGGTCCGACAGCGAACACTGAAGCTTTCTTT.

The chain has TRBV3-1 and TRBJ1-5; no definite D call. CDR3 length: 16 residues. Germline lookup yields CDR1 LGHDT and CDR2 YNNKEL (reference sequence). V lost 4 bases, J lost 6 bases, and 19 bases lay in between. This CDR3 reads CASSPRPLGPIQPQHF. The CDR3 nucleotides are TGTGCCAGCAGCCCCCGCCCCCTAGGACCAATTCAGCCCCAGCATTTT.

This clonotype was counted a few times. V gene TRBV12-3 or TRBV12-4 combines with J gene TRBJ1-5, with D uncertain. This CDR3 is built from 15 residues. V was pared by 2 bases and J by 2 bases, with 10 bases between. The CDR3 is CASSLQAAGNQPQHF. The CDR3 bases are TGTGCCAGCAGTTTACAGGCGGCGGGCAATCAGCCCCAGCATTTT.

The rearrangement links TRBV20-1 to TRBJ1-1, with D hard to call. The CDR3 spans 15 residues. Germline CDR1 is DFQATT and CDR2 is SNEGSKA (reference sequence). Trimming removed 0 bases from V and 0 bases from J, with 11 bases in between. The CDR3 region has the DNA TGCAGTGCTAGAGATAGGCAGATTATGAACACTGAAGCTTTCTTT. Translated: CSARDRQIMNTEAFF.